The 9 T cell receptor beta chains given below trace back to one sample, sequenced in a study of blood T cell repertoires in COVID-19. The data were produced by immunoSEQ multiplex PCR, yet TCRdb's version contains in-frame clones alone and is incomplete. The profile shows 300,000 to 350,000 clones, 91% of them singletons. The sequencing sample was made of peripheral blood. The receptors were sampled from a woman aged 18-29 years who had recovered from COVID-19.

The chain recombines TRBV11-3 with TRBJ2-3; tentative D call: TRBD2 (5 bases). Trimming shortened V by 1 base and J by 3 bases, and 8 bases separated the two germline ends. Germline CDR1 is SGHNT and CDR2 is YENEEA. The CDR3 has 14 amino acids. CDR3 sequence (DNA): TGTGCCAGCAGCTTAGGTCCGGGGACAGATACGCAGTATTTT. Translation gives CASSLGPGTDTQYF.

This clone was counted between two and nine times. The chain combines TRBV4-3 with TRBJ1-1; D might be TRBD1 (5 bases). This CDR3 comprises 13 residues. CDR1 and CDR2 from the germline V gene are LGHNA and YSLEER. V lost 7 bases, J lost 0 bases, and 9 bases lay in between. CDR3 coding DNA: TGCGCCAGCACTCGGGGGGTGAACACTGAAGCTTTCTTT. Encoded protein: CASTRGVNTEAFF.

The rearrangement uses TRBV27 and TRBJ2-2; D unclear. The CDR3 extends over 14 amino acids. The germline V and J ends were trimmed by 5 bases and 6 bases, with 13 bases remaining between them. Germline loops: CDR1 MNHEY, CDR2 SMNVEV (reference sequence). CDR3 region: CASSRQDWAGELFF. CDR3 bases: TGTGCCAGCAGTAGGCAGGATTGGGCCGGGGAGCTGTTTTTT.

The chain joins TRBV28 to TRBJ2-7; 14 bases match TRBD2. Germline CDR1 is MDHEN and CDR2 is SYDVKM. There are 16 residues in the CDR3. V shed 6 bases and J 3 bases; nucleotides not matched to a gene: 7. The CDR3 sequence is CASREGTSGSFYEQYV. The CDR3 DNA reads TGTGCCAGCAGGGAAGGGACTAGCGGGAGTTTCTACGAGCAGTACGTC.

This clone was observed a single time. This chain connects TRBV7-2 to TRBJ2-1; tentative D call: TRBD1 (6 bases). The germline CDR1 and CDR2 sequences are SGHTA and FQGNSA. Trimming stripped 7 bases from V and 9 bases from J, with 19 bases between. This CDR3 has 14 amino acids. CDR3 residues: CASMVLAGDGEQFF. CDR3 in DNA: TGTGCCAGCATGGTTTTGGCAGGGGACGGTGAGCAGTTCTTC.

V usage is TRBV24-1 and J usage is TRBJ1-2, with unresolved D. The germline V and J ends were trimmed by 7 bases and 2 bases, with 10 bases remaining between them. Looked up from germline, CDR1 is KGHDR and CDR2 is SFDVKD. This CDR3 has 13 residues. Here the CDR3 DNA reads TGTGCCACCAGCCCCGGGTCCAACTATGGCTACACCTTC. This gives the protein CATSPGSNYGYTF.

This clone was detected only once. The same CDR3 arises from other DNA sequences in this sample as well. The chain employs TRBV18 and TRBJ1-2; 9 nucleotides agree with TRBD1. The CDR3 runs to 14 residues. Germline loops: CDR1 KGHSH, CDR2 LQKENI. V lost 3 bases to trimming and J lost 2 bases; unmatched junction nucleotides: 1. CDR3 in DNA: TGTGCCAGCTCACCCGGACAGGGGAACTATGGCTACACCTTC. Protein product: CASSPGQGNYGYTF.

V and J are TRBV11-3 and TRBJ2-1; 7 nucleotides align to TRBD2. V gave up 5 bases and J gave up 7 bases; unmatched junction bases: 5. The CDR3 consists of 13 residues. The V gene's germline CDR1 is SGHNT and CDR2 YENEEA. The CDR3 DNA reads TGTGCCAGCAGCCCCCCCGGGGGGAATGAGCAGTTCTTC. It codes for CASSPPGGNEQFF.

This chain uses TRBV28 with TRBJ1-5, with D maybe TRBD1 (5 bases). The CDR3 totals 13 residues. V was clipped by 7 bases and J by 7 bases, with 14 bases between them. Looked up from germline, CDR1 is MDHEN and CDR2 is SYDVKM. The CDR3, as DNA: TGTGCCAGCACCCAGGGTTGGGAACAGCCCCAGCATTTT. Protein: CASTQGWEQPQHF. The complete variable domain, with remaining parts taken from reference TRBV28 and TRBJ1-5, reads DVKVTQSSRYLVKRTGEKVFLECVQDMDHENMFWYRQDPGLGLRLIYFSYDVKMKEKGDIPEGYSVSREKKERFSLILESASTNQTSMYLCASTQGWEQPQHFGDGTRLSIL.